This T cell receptor (beta chain) appears in the sequencing data of a study of T cells in Graves' hyperthyroidism and ophthalmopathy. Patients were excluded because of uncontrolled infection, other autoimmune disease, pregnancy or lactation. This clonotype has at least ten counts. Researchers took RNA transcripts and amplified the TCR beta CDR3 regions from them. Researchers ran a first-round RT-PCR on the TCR CDR3 using the HTBI primer set. TCRdb used MiXCR to reprocess the multiplex PCR reads, holding one entry per CDR3 protein. The table lists roughly 150,000 distinct CDR3 sequences, 9.4% of them singletons, with approximately 20% in the top ten. The CDR3 spans 16 residues. J lost 5 bases, V lost 4 bases, and 11 bases had no gene match.

The receptor's source is a woman aged 18-35 years with Graves' hyperthyroidism that later progressed to Graves' ophthalmopathy. Sequenced input: blood. The chain couples TRBV12-3 or TRBV12-4 to TRBJ1-5; 7 bases match TRBD1. The chain's CDR3 is CASSYEGWDSDQPQHF. The CDR3 DNA reads as TGTGCCAGCAGTTATGAGGGGTGGGACAGCGATCAGCCCCAGCATTTT.